Here is one T cell receptor beta chain with its context. This entry belongs to a study of blood T cell repertoires in COVID-19. The germline gives CDR1 MDHEN, CDR2 SYDVKM. This CDR3 has 16 residues. J gave up 2 bases and V 6 bases, and 10 bases lay outside the gene matches. Method: immunoSEQ multiplex PCR; TCRdb's copy keeps in-frame clones and lacks some. The sample has about 310,000 clones; about 89% are singletons. Specimen: PBMCs or T cells enriched from blood (not recorded which). This chain joins TRBV28 and TRBJ1-5; 7 bases are a match to TRBD1. This sequence was found in a middle-aged woman who had recovered from COVID-19. The CDR3 coding sequence is TGTGCCAGCAGGCCGTACGTCGGACAGGGCAATCAGCCCCAGCATTTT. Translated, it gives CASRPYVGQGNQPQHF.